The present entry profiles one T cell receptor beta chain with its context. What it binds is not known. Researchers took lesional scalp punch biopsies and peripheral blood from people who were alopecia areata patients. The record originates from a study of CD8+ T cells in alopecia areata. Findings and limits, study-wide: Greater clonality was observed in lesional scalp samples, especially alopecia totalis/universalis, versus normal scalp.

Once RNA had been extracted, it was reverse transcribed into cDNA to act as the sequencing template. Libraries were prepared by immunoSEQ multiplex PCR; TCRdb keeps only in-frame clonotypes and omits some of them. The sample yields 12,000 or so clones, approximately 55% seen once. Germline V gene lookup returns CDR1 SGHDT and CDR2 YYEEEE. The V and J ends lost 4 bases and 6 bases respectively, with 13 bases between them. This CDR3 has 13 residues. What was sequenced was skin. The sequence derives from a human donor with alopecia areata. This chain connects TRBV5-6 to TRBJ1-2; D might be TRBD1 (6 bases). CDR3 DNA sequence: TGTGCCAGCAGCGATACGGGGGGCAATGGCTACACCTTC. This gives the protein CASSDTGGNGYTF.